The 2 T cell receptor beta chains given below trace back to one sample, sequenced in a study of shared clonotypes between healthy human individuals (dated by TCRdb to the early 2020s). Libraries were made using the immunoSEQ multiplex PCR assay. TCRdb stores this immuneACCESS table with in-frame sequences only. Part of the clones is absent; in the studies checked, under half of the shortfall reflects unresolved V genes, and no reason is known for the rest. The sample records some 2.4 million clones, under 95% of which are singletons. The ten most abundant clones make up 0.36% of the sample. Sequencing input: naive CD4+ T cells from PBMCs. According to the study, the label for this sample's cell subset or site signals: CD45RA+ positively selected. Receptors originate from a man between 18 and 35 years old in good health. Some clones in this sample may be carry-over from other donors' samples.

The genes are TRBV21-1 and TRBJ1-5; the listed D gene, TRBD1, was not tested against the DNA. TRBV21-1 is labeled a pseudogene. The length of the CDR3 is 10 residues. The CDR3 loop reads CATQDQPQHF. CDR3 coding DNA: TGTGCCACACAGGATCAGCCCCAGCATTTT.

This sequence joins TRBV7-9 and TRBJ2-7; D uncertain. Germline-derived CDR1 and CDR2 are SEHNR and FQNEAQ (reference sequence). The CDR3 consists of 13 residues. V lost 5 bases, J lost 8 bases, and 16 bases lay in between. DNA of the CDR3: TGTGCCAGCAGCCAACCCCCCGCAGGCAAGCAGTACTTC. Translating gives CASSQPPAGKQYF.